One sample yielded the 15 T cell receptor beta chains listed below, sequenced in a study of low-dose radiotherapy and immunotherapy resistance in tumors. TRAV and TRBV primers primed cDNA for both TCRalpha and TCRbeta. With a constant-region primer and a V-primer adapter, TCRs were subjected to approximately 18 PCR cycles of amplification. TCRdb called the reads again in MiXCR, with one record for every CDR3 protein. The sample includes 15,000 to 20,000 distinct CDR3 sequences, roughly 70% of them seen just once. Receptors were obtained from a human donor with advanced metastatic prostate, ovarian, gallbladder or colorectal cancer (not recorded which). This table probably holds off-target reads from a library built for another chain.

The J gene is TRBJ1-5, the V gene TRBV29-1, with 10 nucleotides matching TRBD1. The trim removed 4 bases at V and 2 bases at J, leaving 5 bases unmatched. Germline V lookup: CDR1 SQVTM, CDR2 ANQGSEA. The CDR3 consists of 15 residues. In nucleotides, the CDR3 is TGCAGCGTTGTCGGGGACAGGGGAGGCAATCAGCCCCAGCATTTT. Protein: CSVVGDRGGNQPQHF.

Only a few counts were recorded for this clonotype. V and J are TRBV28 and TRBJ2-3; D is ambiguous. The CDR3 is 11 residues long. V lost 7 bases to trimming and J lost 4 bases, with 6 bases between them. Germline loops: CDR1 MDHEN, CDR2 SYDVKM. The CDR3 DNA reads as TGTGCCAGCACCTGGGCAGATACGCAGTATTTT. Amino acid sequence: CASTWADTQYF.

The chain has TRBV5-1 and TRBJ2-2; D is possibly TRBD1 or TRBD2 (6 bases each). The CDR3 extends over 15 amino acids. From germline, CDR1 is SGHRS and CDR2 YFSETQ. Trimming took off 4 bases at V and 3 bases at J, with 13 bases between the two ends. The DNA of the CDR3 is TGCGCCAGCAGCCCCGGAGGGGGAGACACCGGGGAGCTGTTTTTT. Residues: CASSPGGGDTGELFF.

This chain joins TRBV6-2 or TRBV6-3 and TRBJ1-2; D ambiguous. The CDR3 spans 14 residues. V lost 6 bases to trimming and J lost 1 base, with 12 bases between them. The V gene's germline CDR1 is MNHEY and CDR2 SVGEGT. The DNA for the CDR3 is TGTGCCAGCAGAAGCCCGAAGGATAACTATGGCTACACCTTC. It encodes CASRSPKDNYGYTF.

The chain couples TRBV20-1 to TRBJ1-4; possibly TRBD1 for D (6 bases). The CDR3 is 14 amino acids. Trimming took off 3 bases at V and 4 bases at J, with 12 bases between the two ends. CDR1 DFQATT and CDR2 SNEGSKA come from the germline V gene (reference sequence). The CDR3 loop reads CSASTGLDNEKLFF. The CDR3 DNA reads TGCAGTGCTAGCACAGGGTTAGATAATGAAAAACTGTTTTTT.

The chain links TRBV5-1 to TRBJ2-7; TRBD1 matches 8 bases. CDR3 length: 14 amino acids. The V gene's germline CDR1 is SGHRS and CDR2 YFSETQ. Unmatched junction bases numbered 3, after V lost 4 bases and J lost 0 bases. Here the CDR3 reads CASSSTGGSYEQYF. CDR3 nucleotide sequence: TGCGCCAGCAGCAGTACAGGGGGCTCCTACGAGCAGTACTTC.

This chain connects TRBV6-1 to TRBJ2-7, with D maybe TRBD1 (5 bases). The CDR3 extends over 14 amino acids. V was trimmed by 2 bases and J by 0 bases, leaving 8 bases between them. Germline V gene data show CDR1 as MNHNS and CDR2 as SASEGT. The CDR3 loop reads CASSERGSSYEQYF. The CDR3 DNA reads TGTGCCAGCAGTGAAAGGGGCAGCTCCTACGAGCAGTACTTC.

This clonotype is termed medium-sized. The chain's CDR3 is CATSPASEYTDTQYF. CDR3 coding DNA: TGTGCCACCTCCCCGGCTAGCGAGTACACAGATACGCAGTATTTT. The chain employs TRBV9 and TRBJ2-3; possibly TRBD2 for D (6 bases). The CDR3 covers 15 residues. Trimming removed 9 bases at V and 2 bases at J, with 19 bases between. CDR1 is SGDLS and CDR2 is YYNGEE in the germline V gene.

V is TRBV9 and J is TRBJ2-1; 8 nucleotides agree with TRBD1. This CDR3 spans 15 amino acids. Germline loops: CDR1 SGDLS, CDR2 YYNGEE. V shed 0 bases and J 4 bases; nucleotides not matched to a gene: 3. CDR3 loop: CASSVGQGAYNEQFF. The CDR3 nucleotides are TGTGCCAGCAGCGTAGGGCAGGGGGCTTACAATGAGCAGTTCTTC.

The chain is built from TRBV19 and TRBJ1-1; 11 bases line up with TRBD1. CDR3 length: 15 amino acids. Trimming took 6 bases from V and 4 from J; bases not matched to a gene: 7. Germline V gene data show CDR1 as LNHDA and CDR2 as SQIVND (reference sequence). CDR3 region: CASRIQGQGATEAFF. DNA of the CDR3: TGTGCCAGTAGAATTCAAGGACAGGGGGCCACTGAAGCTTTCTTT.

This clonotype was detected a few times. The chain links TRBV5-1 to TRBJ1-2; 8 bases are shared with TRBD1. This CDR3 is 15 amino acids long. V lost 4 bases, J lost 1 base, and 6 bases stayed unmatched. Germline CDR1 is SGHRS and CDR2 is YFSETQ. The DNA of the CDR3 is TGCGCCAGCAGCGCAGGACAGGGAGTTAACTATGGCTACACCTTC. It translates to CASSAGQGVNYGYTF. Full variable domain (missing parts from reference TRBV5-1 and TRBJ1-2): KAGVTQTPRYLIKTRGQQVTLSCSPISGHRSVSWYQQTPGQGLQFLFEYFSETQRNKGNFPGRFSGRQFSNSRSEMNVSTLELGDSALYLCASSAGQGVNYGYTFGSGTRLTVV.

This chain's CDR3 is CASSQGGGTRQYF. As DNA, the CDR3 is TGTGCCAGCAGCCAAGGCGGAGGGACGCGGCAGTACTTC. The rearrangement uses TRBV3-1 and TRBJ2-7; D is perhaps TRBD2 (6 bases). Looked up from germline, CDR1 is LGHDT and CDR2 is YNNKEL (reference sequence). This CDR3 comprises 13 residues. Trimming pared 1 base from V and 9 bases from J, leaving 13 bases between.

In this sample, this clonotype turned up a few times. The chain recombines TRBV10-2 with TRBJ2-7; D unclear. The germline V gene encodes CDR1 WSHSY and CDR2 SAAADI. This CDR3 has 14 residues. The V end lost 3 bases, the J end lost 4 bases, and 13 bases lay between the germline ends. The CDR3 DNA reads as TGCGCCAGCAGTGATGGGGTTCCCTTATACGAGCAGTACTTC. Translated: CASSDGVPLYEQYF.

The count of this clonotype is one. This chain uses TRBV2 with TRBJ2-7; D ambiguous. V was shortened by 6 bases and J by 3 bases, with 15 bases between the two germline ends. This CDR3 is 14 amino acids long. The germline CDR1 and CDR2 sequences are SNHLY and FYNNEI. Here the CDR3 DNA reads TGTGCCAGCAGCCCAGATCTTCACGGCTACGAGCAGTACTTC. This gives the protein CASSPDLHGYEQYF.

V usage is TRBV6-2 or TRBV6-3 and J usage is TRBJ1-5, with 9 bases matching TRBD1. Germline V gene sequence: CDR1 MNHEY, CDR2 SVGEGT. The CDR3 length is 14 residues. The J segment lost 5 bases and the V segment lost 5 bases, leaving 4 bases of the junction unmatched. The CDR3 DNA sequence: TGTGCCAGCAGTCAGGGGACAGGGTATCAGCCCCAGCATTTT. Its protein product is CASSQGTGYQPQHF.